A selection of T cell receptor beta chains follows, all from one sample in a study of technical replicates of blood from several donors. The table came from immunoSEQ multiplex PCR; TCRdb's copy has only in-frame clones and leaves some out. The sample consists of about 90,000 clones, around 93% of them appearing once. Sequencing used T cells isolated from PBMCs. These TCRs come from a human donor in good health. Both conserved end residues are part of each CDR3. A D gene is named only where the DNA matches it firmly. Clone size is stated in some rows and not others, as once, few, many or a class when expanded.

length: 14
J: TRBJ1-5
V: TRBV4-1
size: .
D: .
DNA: TGCGCCAGCAGCCGAGAATATAGCAATCAGCCCCAGCATTTT
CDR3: CASSREYSNQPQHF

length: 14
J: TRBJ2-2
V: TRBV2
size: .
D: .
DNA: TGTGCCAGCAGAGAACAGGGAGGGGCCGGGGAGCTGTTTTTT
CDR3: CASREQGGAGELFF

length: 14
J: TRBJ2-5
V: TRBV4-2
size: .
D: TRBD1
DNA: TGTGCCAGCAGCCAAGGGACAGGGGAAGAGACCCAGTACTTC
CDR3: CASSQGTGEETQYF

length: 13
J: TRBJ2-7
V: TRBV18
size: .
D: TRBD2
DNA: TGTGCCAGCTCACCGACTAGCGCGGAGGAGCAGTACTTC
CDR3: CASSPTSAEEQYF

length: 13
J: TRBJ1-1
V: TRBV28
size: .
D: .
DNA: TGTGCCAGCTATACGGGAGGGAACACTGAAGCTTTCTTT
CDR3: CASYTGGNTEAFF

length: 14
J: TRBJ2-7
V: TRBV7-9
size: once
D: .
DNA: TGTGCCAGCAGCTCCACGGCGGGGTCCTACGAGCAGTACTTC
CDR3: CASSSTAGSYEQYF

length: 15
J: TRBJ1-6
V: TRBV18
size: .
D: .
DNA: TGTGCCAGCTCACCGTCCCGGGGATTTGATTCACCCCTCCACTTT
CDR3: CASSPSRGFDSPLHF

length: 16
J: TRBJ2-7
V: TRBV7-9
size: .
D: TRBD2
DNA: TGTGCCAGCAGCTTGAAAACTAGCGGGACCTCCTACGAGCAGTACTTC
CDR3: CASSLKTSGTSYEQYF

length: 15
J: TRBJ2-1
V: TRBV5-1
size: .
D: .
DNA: TGCGCCAGCACTCCACCCCCCAGGGAGGAGGGTGAGCAGTTCTTC
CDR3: CASTPPPREEGEQFF

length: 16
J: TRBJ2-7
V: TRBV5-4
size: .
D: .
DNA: TGTGCCAGCAGCTTCTGGGCCGGAGGGGCGGCCTACGAGCAGTACTTC
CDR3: CASSFWAGGAAYEQYF

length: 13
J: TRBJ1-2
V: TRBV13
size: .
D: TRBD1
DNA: TGTGCCAGCAGCCAGACAGGGTTTGATGGCTACACCTTC
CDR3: CASSQTGFDGYTF

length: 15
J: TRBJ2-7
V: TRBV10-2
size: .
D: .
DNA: TGCGCCAGCAGTGAGAACAGAAGGGGATTTTACGAGCAGTACTTC
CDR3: CASSENRRGFYEQYF

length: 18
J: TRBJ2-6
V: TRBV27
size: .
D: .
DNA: TGTGCCAGCAGTTTAGTGGGCAGGGTTGATCGGGGGGCCAACGTCCTGACTTTC
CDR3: CASSLVGRVDRGANVLTF

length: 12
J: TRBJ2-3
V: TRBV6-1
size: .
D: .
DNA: TGTGCCAGCAGAGATACGGGGGATACGCAGTATTTT
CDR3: CASRDTGDTQYF

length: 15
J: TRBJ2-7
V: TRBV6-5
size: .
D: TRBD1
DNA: TGTGCCAGCAGTTACCCGGGACAGGGACGTCACGAGCAGTACTTC
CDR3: CASSYPGQGRHEQYF

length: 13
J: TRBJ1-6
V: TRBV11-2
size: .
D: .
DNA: TGTGCGAGCAAGGCAGGGGAGACTTCACCCCTCCACTTT
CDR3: CASKAGETSPLHF

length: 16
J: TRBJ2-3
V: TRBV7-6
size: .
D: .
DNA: TGTGCCAGCAGCTCGCACGGTTTCGATAGCACAGATACGCAGTATTTT
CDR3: CASSSHGFDSTDTQYF

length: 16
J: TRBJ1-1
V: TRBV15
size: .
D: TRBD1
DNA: TGTGCCACCAGCAGTGGGCGGGACAGTGGGGGGACTGAAGCTTTCTTT
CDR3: CATSSGRDSGGTEAFF

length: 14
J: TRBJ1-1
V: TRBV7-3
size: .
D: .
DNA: TGTGCCAGCAGCTTAATGGGGCAGAACACTGAAGCTTTCTTT
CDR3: CASSLMGQNTEAFF

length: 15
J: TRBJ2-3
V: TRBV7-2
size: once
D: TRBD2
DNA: TGTGCCAGCAGCTCGGGACTAGCGGGAGTTGATACGCAGTATTTT
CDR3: CASSSGLAGVDTQYF

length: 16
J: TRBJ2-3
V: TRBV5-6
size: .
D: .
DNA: TGTGCCAGCAGCTGGGGGCTTTACGGGGCCACAGATACGCAGTATTTT
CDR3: CASSWGLYGATDTQYF

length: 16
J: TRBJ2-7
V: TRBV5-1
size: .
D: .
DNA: TGCGCCAGCAGCTTGGCCCGCGGGGAAATATCCTACGAGCAGTACTTC
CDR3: CASSLARGEISYEQYF

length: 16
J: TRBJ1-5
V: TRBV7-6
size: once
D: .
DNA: TGTGCCAGCAGCTTAGGGTCCGGGTATAGCAATCAGCCCCAGCATTTT
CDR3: CASSLGSGYSNQPQHF

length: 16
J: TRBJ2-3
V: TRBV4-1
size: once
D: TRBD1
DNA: TGCGCCAGCAGCCATAAGTCAGGGGGCGCGGGAGATACGCAGTATTTT
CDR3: CASSHKSGGAGDTQYF

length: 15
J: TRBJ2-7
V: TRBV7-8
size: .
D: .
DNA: TGTGCCAGCAGCTTATTGCGAGGCAAGCGCTACGAGCAGTACTTC
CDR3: CASSLLRGKRYEQYF

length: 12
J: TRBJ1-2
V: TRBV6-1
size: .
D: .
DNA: TGTGCCAGCAGGGCCGTTTGGTATGGCTACACCTTC
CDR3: CASRAVWYGYTF

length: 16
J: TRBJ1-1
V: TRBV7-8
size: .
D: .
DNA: TGTGCCAGCAGCCAGGACGGTGGGTGGGGGCTCACTGAAGCTTTCTTT
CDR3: CASSQDGGWGLTEAFF

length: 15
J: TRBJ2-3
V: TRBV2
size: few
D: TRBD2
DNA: TGTGCCAGCACATTGGGTGGGAGGGCCGCAGATACGCAGTATTTT
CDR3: CASTLGGRAADTQYF

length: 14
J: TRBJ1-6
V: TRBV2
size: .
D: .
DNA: TGTGCCAGCAGTGAATATGGCGGGGATTCACCCCTCCACTTT
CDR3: CASSEYGGDSPLHF

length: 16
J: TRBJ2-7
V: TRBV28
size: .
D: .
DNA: TGTGCCAGCAGTTCCCCACATGCGGCCATCGGCTACGAGCAGTACTTC
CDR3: CASSSPHAAIGYEQYF

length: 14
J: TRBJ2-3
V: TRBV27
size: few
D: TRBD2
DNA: TGTGCCACCCAGGCTAGCGGGGGCTCAGATACGCAGTATTTT
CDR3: CATQASGGSDTQYF

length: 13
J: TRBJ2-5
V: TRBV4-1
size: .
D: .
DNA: TGCGCCAGCAGCCACCAGGGGACGGAGACCCAGTACTTC
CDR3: CASSHQGTETQYF

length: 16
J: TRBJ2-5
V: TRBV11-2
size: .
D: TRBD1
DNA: TGTGCCACCGCGAACCGCGCAGGGGGCGGAGAAGAGACCCAGTACTTC
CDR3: CATANRAGGGEETQYF

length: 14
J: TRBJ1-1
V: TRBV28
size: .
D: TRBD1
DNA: TGTGCCAGCAGTTCAGACAGGGTTGGGAGTGAAGCTTTCTTT
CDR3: CASSSDRVGSEAFF

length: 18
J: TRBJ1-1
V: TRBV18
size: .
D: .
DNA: TGTGCCAGCTCACCGCTAACGGGATCGGGACACATCGACACTGAAGCTTTCTTT
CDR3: CASSPLTGSGHIDTEAFF

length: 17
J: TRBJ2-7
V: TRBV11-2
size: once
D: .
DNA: TGTGCCAGCAGCCCAATCGGGGCAGGGGAAAAGCTCTACGAGCAGTACTTC
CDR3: CASSPIGAGEKLYEQYF

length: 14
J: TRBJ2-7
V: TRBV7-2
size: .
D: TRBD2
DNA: TGTGCCAGCAGCCTAAGCGGGAGTTCCTACGAGCAGTACTTC
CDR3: CASSLSGSSYEQYF

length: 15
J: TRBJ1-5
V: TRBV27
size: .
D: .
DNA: TGTGCCAGCAGTAATACAGGCTATCCATATCAGCCCCAGCATTTT
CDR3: CASSNTGYPYQPQHF

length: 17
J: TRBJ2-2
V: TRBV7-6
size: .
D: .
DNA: TGTGCCAGCAGCAAAGGACGGTTTGGGACTAACACCGGGGAGCTGTTTTTT
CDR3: CASSKGRFGTNTGELFF

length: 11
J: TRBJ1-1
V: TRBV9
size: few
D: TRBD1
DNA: TGTGCCTACAGGGGAGGCACTGAAGCTTTCTTT
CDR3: CAYRGGTEAFF

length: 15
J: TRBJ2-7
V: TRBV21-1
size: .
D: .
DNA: TGTGCCAGCATCGTCGGAGGGCCTTCCTACTACGAGCAGTACTTC
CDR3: CASIVGGPSYYEQYF

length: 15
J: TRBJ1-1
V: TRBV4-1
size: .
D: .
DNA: TGCGCCAGCAGCCACTACACTTCCCGGGGCACTGAAGCTTTCTTT
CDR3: CASSHYTSRGTEAFF

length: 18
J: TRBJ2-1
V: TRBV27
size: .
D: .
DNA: TGTGCCAGCAGTTCCCAGATGACAGGCTCTTCCTCCTACAATGAGCAGTTCTTC
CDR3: CASSSQMTGSSSYNEQFF

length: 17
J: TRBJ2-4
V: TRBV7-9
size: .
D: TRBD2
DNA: TGTGCCAGCAGCCCAGGTGCGGGAGGGGAAGCCAAAAACATTCAGTACTTC
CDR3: CASSPGAGGEAKNIQYF

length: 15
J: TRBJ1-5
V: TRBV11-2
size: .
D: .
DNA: TGTGCCAGCAGCCCAGGGGCAGGCGAGCATCAGCCCCAGCATTTT
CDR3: CASSPGAGEHQPQHF

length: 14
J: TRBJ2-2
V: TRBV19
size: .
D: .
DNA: TGTGCCTGTCAGGGGTCCCCCCTCACCGGGGAGCTGTTTTTT
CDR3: CACQGSPLTGELFF

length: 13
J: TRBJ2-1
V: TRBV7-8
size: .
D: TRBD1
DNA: TGTGCCAGCAGGGACAGGGGAACGAGGGAGCAGTTCTTC
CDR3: CASRDRGTREQFF

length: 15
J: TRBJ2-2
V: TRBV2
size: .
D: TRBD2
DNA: TGTGCCAGCAGCGGACTAGCGCTGAACACCGGGGAGCTGTTTTTT
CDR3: CASSGLALNTGELFF

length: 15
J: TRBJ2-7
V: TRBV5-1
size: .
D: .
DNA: TGCGCCAGCAGCTTGGAACAGGGACGCTCCTACGAGCAGTACTTC
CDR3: CASSLEQGRSYEQYF

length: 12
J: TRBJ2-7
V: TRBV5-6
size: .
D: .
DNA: TGTGCCAGCAGCTTTGTTCGCCACGAGCAGTACTTC
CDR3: CASSFVRHEQYF

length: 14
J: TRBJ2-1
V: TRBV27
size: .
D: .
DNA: TGTGCCAGCCGACTAGGGCGGGCAGCAAATGAGCAGTTCTTC
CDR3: CASRLGRAANEQFF

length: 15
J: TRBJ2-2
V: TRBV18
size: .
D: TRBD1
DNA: TGTGCCAGCTCACGGGACAGACTGAACACCGGGGAGCTGTTTTTT
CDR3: CASSRDRLNTGELFF

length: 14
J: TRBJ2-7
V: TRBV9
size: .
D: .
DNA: TGTGCCAGCAGCGTAGTGTCGAGCTCCTACGAGCAGTACTTC
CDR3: CASSVVSSSYEQYF

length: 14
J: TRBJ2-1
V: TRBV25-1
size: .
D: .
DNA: TGTGCCAGCAGTGAATCAGTCTCCTACAATGAGCAGTTCTTC
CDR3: CASSESVSYNEQFF

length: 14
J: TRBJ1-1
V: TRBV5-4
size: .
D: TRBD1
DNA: TGTGCCAGCGGGCCACGACAGGGAATCTCTGAAGCTTTCTTT
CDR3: CASGPRQGISEAFF